This T cell receptor (beta chain) was obtained from a study of cytomegalovirus exposure and HLA in healthy donors. The study's findings and limits: With DRB1 most and HLA-C fewest, TCR association rates differed between HLA loci in a later analysis.

About this clone: The target antigen is unknown.

PCR employed 60 Vbeta and 13 Jbeta primers. In the study's own analysis: Approximately 11 million shared chains were among the about 80 million unique TCR beta chains that a later analysis counted. The data were produced by immunoSEQ multiplex PCR, yet TCRdb's version contains in-frame clones alone and is incomplete. That table supplies the V and J calls and clone size; D and trimming were determined from the DNA. The sample yields about 140,000 clones, roughly three quarters seen once. The sequencing input was PBMCs. This receptor was obtained from a male donor in good health and CMV-seronegative.

CDR3 in DNA: TGTGCCTGGAGCGGGGGGCACACCATATATTTT. It is translated as CAWSGGHTIYF. The V gene is TRBV30, the J gene TRBJ1-3, with D tentatively TRBD1 (6 bases). This CDR3 region has 11 residues. Germline V gives CDR1 GTSNPN, CDR2 SVGIG (reference sequence). Trimming pared 3 bases from V and 8 bases from J, leaving 8 bases between. The variable domain in full, with the rest retrieved from reference TRBV30 and TRBJ1-3, is SQTIHQWPATLVQPVGSPLSLECTVEGTSNPNLYWYRQAAGRGLQLLFYSVGIGQISSEVPQNLSASRPQDRQFILSSKKLLLSDSGFYLCAWSGGHTIYFGEGSWLTVV.